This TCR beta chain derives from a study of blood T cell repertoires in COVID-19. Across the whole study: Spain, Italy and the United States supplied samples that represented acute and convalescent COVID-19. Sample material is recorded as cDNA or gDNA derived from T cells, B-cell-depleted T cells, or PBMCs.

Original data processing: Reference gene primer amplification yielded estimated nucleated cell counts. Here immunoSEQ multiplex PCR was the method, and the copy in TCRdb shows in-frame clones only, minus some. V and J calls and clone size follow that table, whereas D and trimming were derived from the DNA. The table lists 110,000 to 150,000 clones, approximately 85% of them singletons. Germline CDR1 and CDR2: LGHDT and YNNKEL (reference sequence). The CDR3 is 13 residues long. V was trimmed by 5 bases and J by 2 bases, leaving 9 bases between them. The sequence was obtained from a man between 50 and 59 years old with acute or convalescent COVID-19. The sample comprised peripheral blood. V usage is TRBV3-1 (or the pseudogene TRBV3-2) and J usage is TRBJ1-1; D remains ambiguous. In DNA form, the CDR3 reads TGTGCCAGCAGCAGGGAGTTTAACACTGAAGCTTTCTTT. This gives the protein CASSREFNTEAFF.